This TCR beta chain appears in the sequencing data of a study of cytomegalovirus exposure and HLA in healthy donors. Study findings and constraints: Analysis was carried out at a later point, and it linked a missense DCLRE1C variant to TCR beta V- and J-gene trimming.

The CDR3 spans 15 residues. Looked up from germline, CDR1 is MDHEN and CDR2 is SYDVKM. V shed 6 bases, J shed 8 bases, and the junction held 8 bases outside the gene matches. In the PCR, 60 Vbeta and 13 Jbeta primers were used. Profiling relied on immunoSEQ multiplex PCR, and the TCRdb table lists in-frame clones only, not all of them. This sample has about 210,000 clones, with roughly four fifths found just once. Healthy bone marrow donors made up the donor group. To note about this clone: Its antigen is still unknown.

The chain combines TRBV28 with TRBJ2-1, with 12 bases identical to TRBD1. The sequenced sample consisted of PBMCs. The receptor comes from a woman aged 50 to 65 in good health and CMV-seropositive. CDR3: CASSPPGQGADEQFF. For the CDR3, the DNA is TGTGCCAGCAGCCCCCCGGGACAGGGGGCTGATGAGCAGTTCTTC.